The clone carrying this T cell receptor beta chain came up once. Germline V gene data show CDR1 as SGHVS and CDR2 as FQNEAQ. The CDR3 contains 16 residues. The V end lost 1 base, the J end lost 1 base, and 13 bases lay between the germline ends. Original data processing: Reference gene primer amplification gave estimated nucleated cell counts. The assay was immunoSEQ multiplex PCR, and TCRdb's table has in-frame clones only and misses some. V and J calls and clone size come straight from that table; D and trimming were deduced from the DNA. Among roughly 32,000 clones listed, roughly 85% were seen once. This entry comes from a study of blood T cell repertoires in COVID-19. Across the whole study: COVID-19 samples from acute and convalescent phases originated in the United States, Italy and Spain. T cells, B-cell-depleted T cells, or PBMCs supplied cDNA or gDNA.

The sequenced sample was peripheral blood. The sequence was obtained from a woman aged 80 or older with active or convalescent COVID-19. The chain links TRBV7-8 to TRBJ2-5; D possibly corresponds to TRBD2 (5 bases). CDR3 amino acids: CASSLGRARGQETQYF. CDR3 DNA: TGTGCCAGCAGCTTAGGGCGGGCTCGGGGCCAAGAGACCCAGTACTTC. The variable domain in full, completed from reference TRBV7-8 and TRBJ2-5, reads GAGVSQSPRYKVAKRGQDVALRCDPISGHVSLFWYQQALGQGPEFLTYFQNEAQLDKSGLPSDRFFAERPEGSVSTLKIQRTQQEDSAVYLCASSLGRARGQETQYFGPGTRLLVL.